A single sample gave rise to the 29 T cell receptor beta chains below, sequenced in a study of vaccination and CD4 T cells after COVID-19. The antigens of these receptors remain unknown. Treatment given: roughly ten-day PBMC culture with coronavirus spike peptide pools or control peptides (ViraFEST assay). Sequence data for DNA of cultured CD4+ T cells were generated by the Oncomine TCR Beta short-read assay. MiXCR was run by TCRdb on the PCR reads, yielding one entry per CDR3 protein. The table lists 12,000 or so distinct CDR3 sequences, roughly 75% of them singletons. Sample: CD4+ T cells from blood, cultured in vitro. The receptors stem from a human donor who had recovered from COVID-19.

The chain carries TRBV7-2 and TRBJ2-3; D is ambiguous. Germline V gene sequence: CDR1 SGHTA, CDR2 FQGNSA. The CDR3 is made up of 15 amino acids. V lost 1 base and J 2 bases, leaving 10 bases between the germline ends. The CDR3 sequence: CASSLVGLLTDTQYF. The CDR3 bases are TGTGCCAGCAGCTTAGTCGGTCTGCTCACAGATACGCAGTATTTT.

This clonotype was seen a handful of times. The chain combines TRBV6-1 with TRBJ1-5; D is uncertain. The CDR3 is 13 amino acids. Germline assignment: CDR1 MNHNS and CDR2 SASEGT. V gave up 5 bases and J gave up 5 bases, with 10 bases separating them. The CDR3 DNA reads TGTGCCAGCAGTACGGGCCCCCATCAGCCCCAGCATTTT. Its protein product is CASSTGPHQPQHF.

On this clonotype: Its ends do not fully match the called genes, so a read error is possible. CDR3 coding DNA: TGTGCCAGCAGTTACTCGGCAGGGATAGCCAAAAACATTGAGTACTTC. This encodes CASSYSAGIAKNIEYF. The chain uses TRBV6-5 and TRBJ2-4; a weak D match, TRBD1 (5 bases). The CDR3 has 16 residues. The germline V gene has CDR1 MNHEY and CDR2 SVGAGI.

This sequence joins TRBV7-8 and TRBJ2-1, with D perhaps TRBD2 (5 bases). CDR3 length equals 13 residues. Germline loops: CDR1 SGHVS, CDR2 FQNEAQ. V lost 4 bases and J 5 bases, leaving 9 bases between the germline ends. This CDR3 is CASSSTRDNEQFF. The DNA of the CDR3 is TGTGCCAGCAGCTCTACTAGGGACAATGAGCAGTTCTTC.

The CDR3 loop is CASSLGLDGGGYTF. The CDR3 DNA sequence: TGTGCCAGCAGCTTGGGGCTAGATGGAGGTGGCTACACCTTC. The chain links TRBV7-2 to TRBJ1-2, with D perhaps matching TRBD1 (5 bases). This CDR3 comprises 14 residues. V shed 3 bases and J shed 7 bases, with 15 bases lying between them. CDR1 SGHTA and CDR2 FQGNSA come from the germline V gene.

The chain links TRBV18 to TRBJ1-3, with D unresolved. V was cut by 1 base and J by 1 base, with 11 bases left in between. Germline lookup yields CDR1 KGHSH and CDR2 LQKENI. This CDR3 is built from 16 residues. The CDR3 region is CASSPLPFVSGNTIYF. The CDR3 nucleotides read TGTGCCAGCTCACCACTTCCCTTTGTTTCTGGAAACACCATATATTTT.

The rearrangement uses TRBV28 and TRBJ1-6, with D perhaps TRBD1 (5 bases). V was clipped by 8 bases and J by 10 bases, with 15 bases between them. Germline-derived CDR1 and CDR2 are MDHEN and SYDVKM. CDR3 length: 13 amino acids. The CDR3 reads CASYDVEGSPLHF. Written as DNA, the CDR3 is TGTGCCAGCTATGATGTGGAGGGGTCACCCCTCCACTTT.

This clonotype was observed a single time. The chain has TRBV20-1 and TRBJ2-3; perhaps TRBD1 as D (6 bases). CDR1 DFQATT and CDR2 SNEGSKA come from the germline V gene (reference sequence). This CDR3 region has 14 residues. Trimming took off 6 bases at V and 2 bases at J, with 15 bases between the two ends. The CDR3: CSACDRSPTDTQYF. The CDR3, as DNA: TGCAGTGCATGTGACAGGTCCCCCACAGATACGCAGTATTTT.

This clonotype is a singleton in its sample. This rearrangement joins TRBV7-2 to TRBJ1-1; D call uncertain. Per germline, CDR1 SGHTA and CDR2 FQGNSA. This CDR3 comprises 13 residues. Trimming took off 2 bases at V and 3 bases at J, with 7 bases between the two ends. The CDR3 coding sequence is TGTGCCAGCAGCTTATTATGGCACACTGAAGCTTTCTTT. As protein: CASSLLWHTEAFF.

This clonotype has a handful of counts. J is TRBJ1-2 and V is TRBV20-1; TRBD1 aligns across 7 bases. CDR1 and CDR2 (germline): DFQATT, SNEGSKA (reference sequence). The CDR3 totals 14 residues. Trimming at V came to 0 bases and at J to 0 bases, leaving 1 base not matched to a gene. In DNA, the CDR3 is TGCAGTGCTAGAGACCAGGGGGCTAACTATGGCTACACCTTC. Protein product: CSARDQGANYGYTF.

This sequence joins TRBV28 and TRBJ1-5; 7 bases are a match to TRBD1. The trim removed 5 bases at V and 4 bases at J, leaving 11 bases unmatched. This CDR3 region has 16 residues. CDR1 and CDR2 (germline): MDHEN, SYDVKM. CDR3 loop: CASSRKTGVGNQPQHF. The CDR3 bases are TGTGCCAGCAGTCGCAAAACAGGGGTTGGAAATCAGCCCCAGCATTTT.

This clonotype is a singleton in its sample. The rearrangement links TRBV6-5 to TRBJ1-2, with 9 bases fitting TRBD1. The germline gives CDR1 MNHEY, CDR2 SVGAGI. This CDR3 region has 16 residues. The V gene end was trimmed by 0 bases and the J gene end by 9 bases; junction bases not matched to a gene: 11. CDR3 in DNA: TGTGCCAGCAGTTACTCGATAACAGGGGGCGCCTTGAGCTACACCTTC. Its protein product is CASSYSITGGALSYTF.

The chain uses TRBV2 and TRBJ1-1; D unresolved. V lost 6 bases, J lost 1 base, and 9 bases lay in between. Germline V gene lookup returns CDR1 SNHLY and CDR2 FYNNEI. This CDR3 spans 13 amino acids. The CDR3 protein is CASSAVGNTEAFF. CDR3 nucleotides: TGTGCCAGCAGCGCCGTCGGGAACACTGAAGCTTTCTTT.

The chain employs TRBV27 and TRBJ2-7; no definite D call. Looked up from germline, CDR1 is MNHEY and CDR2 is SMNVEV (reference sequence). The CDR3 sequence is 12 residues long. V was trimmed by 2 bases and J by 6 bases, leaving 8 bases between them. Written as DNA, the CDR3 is TGTGCCAGCAGTTTAGTGGGTGGCGAGCAGTACTTC. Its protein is CASSLVGGEQYF.

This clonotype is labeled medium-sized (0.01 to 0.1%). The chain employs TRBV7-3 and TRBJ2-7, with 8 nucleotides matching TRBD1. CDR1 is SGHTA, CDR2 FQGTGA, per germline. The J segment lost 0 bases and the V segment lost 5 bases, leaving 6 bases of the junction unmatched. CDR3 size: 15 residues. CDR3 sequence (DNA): TGTGCCAGCAGCACTACAGGGGGGAGCTCCTACGAGCAGTACTTC. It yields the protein CASSTTGGSSYEQYF. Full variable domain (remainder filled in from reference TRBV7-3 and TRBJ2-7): GAGVSQTPSNKVTEKGKYVELRCDPISGHTALYWYRQSLGQGPEFLIYFQGTGAADDSGLPNDRFFAVRPEGSVSTLKIQRTERGDSAVYLCASSTTGGSSYEQYFGPGTRLTVT.

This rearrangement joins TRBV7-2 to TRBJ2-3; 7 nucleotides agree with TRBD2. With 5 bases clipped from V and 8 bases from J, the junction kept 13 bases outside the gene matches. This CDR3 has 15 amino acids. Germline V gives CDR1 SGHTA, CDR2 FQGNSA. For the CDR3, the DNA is TGTGCCAGCAGCCCTACCCTTCTTACGGGAGGTACGCAGTATTTT. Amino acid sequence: CASSPTLLTGGTQYF. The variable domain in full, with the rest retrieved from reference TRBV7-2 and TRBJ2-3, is GAGVSQSPSNKVTEKGKDVELRCDPISGHTALYWYRQSLGQGLEFLIYFQGNSAPDKSGLPSDRFSAERTGGSVSTLTIQRTQQEDSAVYLCASSPTLLTGGTQYFGPGTRLTVL.

CDR3 amino acids: CSAYMGGRGTNEKLFF. The CDR3 DNA sequence: TGCAGTGCGTACATGGGGGGCCGCGGAACTAATGAAAAACTGTTTTTT. The chain uses TRBV20-1 and TRBJ1-4, with TRBD1 as a possible D gene (6 bases). Trimming took off 6 bases at V and 1 base at J, with 18 bases between the two ends. CDR3 length: 16 amino acids. CDR1 and CDR2 (germline): DFQATT, SNEGSKA (reference sequence).

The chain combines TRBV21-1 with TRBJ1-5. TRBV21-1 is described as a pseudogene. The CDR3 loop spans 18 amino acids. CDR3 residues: CASSITPRAGPDNQPQHF. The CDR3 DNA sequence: TGTGCCAGCAGCATCACACCTCGAGCAGGGCCAGACAATCAGCCCCAGCATTTT.

The CDR3 DNA reads TGTGCCAGCAGCCGCCCGGGGGGGGCGCTTGGCACAGATACGCAGTATTTT. This translates into CASSRPGGALGTDTQYF. The rearrangement uses TRBV6-1 and TRBJ2-3, with 8 bases fitting TRBD2. The V segment lost 6 bases and the J segment 1 base; nucleotides outside the gene matches: 12. Germline V gives CDR1 MNHNS, CDR2 SASEGT. The CDR3 extends over 17 amino acids.

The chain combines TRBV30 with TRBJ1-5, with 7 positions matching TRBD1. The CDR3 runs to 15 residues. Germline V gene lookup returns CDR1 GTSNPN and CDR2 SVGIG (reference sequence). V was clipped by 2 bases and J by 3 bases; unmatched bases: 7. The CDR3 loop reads CAWSPRGTVNQPQHF. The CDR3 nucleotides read TGTGCCTGGAGTCCGAGGGGGACAGTCAATCAGCCCCAGCATTTT.

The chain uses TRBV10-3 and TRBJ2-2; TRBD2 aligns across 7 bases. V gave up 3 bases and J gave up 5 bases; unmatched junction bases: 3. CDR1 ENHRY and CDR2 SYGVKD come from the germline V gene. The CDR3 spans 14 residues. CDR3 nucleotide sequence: TGTGCCATCAGTGACGCGGGAGATACCGGGGAGCTGTTTTTT. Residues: CAISDAGDTGELFF.

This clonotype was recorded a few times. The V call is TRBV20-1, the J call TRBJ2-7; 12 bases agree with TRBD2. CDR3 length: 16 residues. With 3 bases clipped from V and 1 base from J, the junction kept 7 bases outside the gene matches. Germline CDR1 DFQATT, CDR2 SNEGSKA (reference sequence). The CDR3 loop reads CSARPRGTSGSYEQYF. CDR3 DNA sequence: TGCAGTGCTAGGCCCAGAGGGACTAGCGGGTCCTACGAGCAGTACTTC.

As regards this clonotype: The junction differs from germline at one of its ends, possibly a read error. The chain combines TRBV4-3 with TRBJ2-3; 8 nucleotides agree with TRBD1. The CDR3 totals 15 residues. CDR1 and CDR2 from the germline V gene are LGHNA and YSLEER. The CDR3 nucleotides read TGCGCCAGCAACCAAGGCCAGGGGGCGACGGATACGCAGTATTTT. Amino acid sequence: CASNQGQGATDTQYF.

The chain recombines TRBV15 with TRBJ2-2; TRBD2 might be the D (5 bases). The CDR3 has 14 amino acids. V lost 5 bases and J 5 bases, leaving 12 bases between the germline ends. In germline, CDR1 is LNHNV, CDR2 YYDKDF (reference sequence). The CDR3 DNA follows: TGTGCCACCAGCCCGCGCCGAGGGACCGGGGAGCTGTTTTTT. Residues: CATSPRRGTGELFF.

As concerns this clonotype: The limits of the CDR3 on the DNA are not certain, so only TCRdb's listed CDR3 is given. CDR3 in amino acids: CASSFGPGQGVGDSYNSPLHF. The J gene is TRBJ1-6, the V gene TRBV7-2; the table's D call, TRBD1, was not checked against the DNA. Germline lookup yields CDR1 SGHTA and CDR2 FQGNSA. Ends included, the CDR3 has 21 residues.

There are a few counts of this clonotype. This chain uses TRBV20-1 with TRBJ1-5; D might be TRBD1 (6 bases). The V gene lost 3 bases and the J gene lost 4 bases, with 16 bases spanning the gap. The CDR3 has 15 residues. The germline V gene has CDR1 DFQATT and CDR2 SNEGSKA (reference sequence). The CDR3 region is CSASRDTRTNQPQHF. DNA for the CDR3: TGCAGTGCTAGCCGGGACACCCGGACAAATCAGCCCCAGCATTTT.

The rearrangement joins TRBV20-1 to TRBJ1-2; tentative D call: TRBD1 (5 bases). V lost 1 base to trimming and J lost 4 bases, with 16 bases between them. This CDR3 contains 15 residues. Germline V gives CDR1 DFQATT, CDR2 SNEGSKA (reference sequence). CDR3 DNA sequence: TGCAGTGCTAGAGGGAACAGGCGGACACTCTATGGCTACACCTTC. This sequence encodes CSARGNRRTLYGYTF.

Here the CDR3 reads CASTQTITDTQYF. For the CDR3, the DNA is TGTGCCAGCACACAGACCATCACAGATACGCAGTATTTT. V usage is TRBV12-3 or TRBV12-4 and J usage is TRBJ2-3; D call uncertain. The CDR3 is 13 amino acids. Trimming took off 7 bases at V and 2 bases at J, with 10 bases between the two ends.

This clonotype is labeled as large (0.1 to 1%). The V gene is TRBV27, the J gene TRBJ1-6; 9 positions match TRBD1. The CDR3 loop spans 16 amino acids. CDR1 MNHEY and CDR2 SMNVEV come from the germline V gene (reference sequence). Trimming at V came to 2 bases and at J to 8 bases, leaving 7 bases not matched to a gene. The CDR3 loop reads CASSLGHRGLDSPLHF. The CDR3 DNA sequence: TGTGCCAGCAGTTTAGGGCACAGGGGGCTCGATTCACCCCTCCACTTT.